Listed here are 10 T cell receptor beta chains from one sample, sequenced in a study of shared clonotypes between healthy human individuals. Only in-frame clones appear in the TCRdb table, and some are missing; sequencing was by immunoSEQ multiplex PCR. The data show over a million clones, 98% seen once. The sequencing sample was made of naive CD4+ T cells sorted from blood. Regarding subset: CD45RA+ positively selected. All receptors come from a man younger than 40 in good health.

The rearrangement joins TRBV7-2 to TRBJ2-1; tentative D call: TRBD2 (5 bases). The V and J ends lost 5 bases and 4 bases respectively, with 12 bases between them. This CDR3 is 14 amino acids long. Germline-derived CDR1 and CDR2 are SGHTA and FQGNSA. The CDR3 sequence is CASSRTEAYNEQFF. CDR3 sequence (DNA): TGTGCCAGCAGCCGGACTGAGGCTTACAATGAGCAGTTCTTC.

This sequence joins TRBV10-3 and TRBJ2-7; 12 nucleotides agree with TRBD2. The germline CDR1 and CDR2 sequences are ENHRY and SYGVKD. The CDR3 runs 14 residues. V shed 5 bases, J shed 4 bases, and the junction held 3 bases outside the gene matches. Written as DNA, the CDR3 is TGTGCCATCAGTCCTAGCGGGAGGGCTTACGAGCAGTACTTC. It codes for CAISPSGRAYEQYF.

The rearrangement links TRBV13 to TRBJ2-7, with TRBD2 matching 10 bases. CDR3 size: 15 residues. V lost 5 bases and J lost 1; bases outside the gene matches: 5. Germline V gene data show CDR1 as PRHDT and CDR2 as FYEKMQ (reference sequence). For the CDR3, the DNA is TGTGCCAGCAGCATCAATAGCGGGAGGTCCTACGAGCAGTACTTC. This codes for CASSINSGRSYEQYF.

The V gene is TRBV11-2, the J gene TRBJ2-7, with TRBD2 identical over 7 bases. V lost 3 bases and J lost 2; bases outside the gene matches: 10. The CDR3 sequence is 16 residues long. Per germline, CDR1 SGHAT and CDR2 FQNNGV. The CDR3 loop is CASSFSGEAGTYEQYF. CDR3 nucleotide sequence: TGTGCCAGCAGCTTTTCTGGAGAAGCGGGGACCTACGAGCAGTACTTC.

Concerning this clone itself: Other DNA sequences in the sample encode the same CDR3. The chain recombines TRBV9 with TRBJ2-1; D is tentatively TRBD1 or TRBD2 (5 bases each). Germline assignment: CDR1 SGDLS and CDR2 YYNGEE. With 0 bases removed from V and 2 bases from J, the gap between germline ends came to 6 bases. CDR3 length: 14 residues. CDR3 protein: CASSVGGTYNEQFF. The DNA for the CDR3 is TGTGCCAGCAGCGTAGGGGGGACCTACAATGAGCAGTTCTTC.

The chain joins TRBV5-1 to TRBJ1-1, with D unresolved. The length of the CDR3 is 13 residues. Trimming took off 0 bases at V and 7 bases at J, with 10 bases between the two ends. Germline CDR1 SGHRS, CDR2 YFSETQ. The CDR3 sequence is CASSLAADLEAFF. The CDR3 DNA is TGCGCCAGCAGCTTGGCCGCGGACCTTGAAGCTTTCTTT.

V is TRBV9 and J is TRBJ2-7; 7 positions agree with TRBD1. CDR1 is SGDLS and CDR2 is YYNGEE in the germline V gene. V dropped 3 bases and J dropped 1; count of bases not matched to a gene: 10. The CDR3 consists of 16 residues. The CDR3 spells CASSEHPGTASYEQYF. In DNA, the CDR3 is TGTGCCAGCAGCGAGCATCCCGGGACAGCTTCCTACGAGCAGTACTTC.

The rearrangement joins TRBV5-6 to TRBJ1-1; no definite D call. V lost 2 bases to trimming and J lost 4 bases, with 15 bases between them. This CDR3 has 15 residues. The V gene's germline CDR1 is SGHDT and CDR2 YYEEEE. The CDR3 region is CASSFVDPTGTEAFF. The DNA of the CDR3 is TGTGCCAGCAGCTTCGTTGACCCCACGGGCACTGAAGCTTTCTTT.

CDR3 in amino acids: CASSLNRAAKNIQYF. For the CDR3, the DNA is TGTGCCAGCAGCTTGAATCGGGCGGCCAAAAACATTCAGTACTTC. The chain has TRBV5-4 and TRBJ2-4; D gene unclear. The germline V gene encodes CDR1 SGHNT and CDR2 YYREEE (reference sequence). V lost 1 base and J lost 1, with 9 bases in between. This CDR3 has 15 amino acids.

The chain uses TRBV29-1 and TRBJ2-5, with TRBD2 identical over 10 bases. Germline V gene data show CDR1 as SQVTM and CDR2 as ANQGSEA. V was clipped by 4 bases and J by 5 bases; unmatched bases: 10. This CDR3 has 15 amino acids. The CDR3 loop is CSVVLSGRAGETQYF. CDR3 sequence (DNA): TGCAGCGTTGTACTCAGCGGGAGGGCCGGGGAGACCCAGTACTTC.